Sequencing of this T cell receptor (beta chain) was carried out in a study of tumor and adjacent non-tumor tissue in lung cancer. Study background: Patients comprised 12 adenocarcinoma, 2 squamous cell carcinoma and 1 small cell lung cancer. Study-level results: In normal lung, the top 100 clones were significantly more dominant than in tumor.

Germline V gene lookup returns CDR1 MNHEY and CDR2 SVGAGI. The CDR3 extends over 15 amino acids. Note on this clonotype: Its target is not known. Mismatch with germline at one junction end may stem from a read error.

The library came from three nested PCR rounds adapted from ARM-PCR protocols. TCRdb itself ran the multiplex PCR reads through MiXCR, one entry per CDR3 protein. In the table there are roughly 90,000 distinct CDR3 sequences, around 80% of which are singletons. The template was RNA from unsorted bulk tissue. Distant lung tissue was collected more than 3 cm away from the tumor edge. The sequenced material came from distant non-tumor lung tissue. The gene calls are TRBV6-5 and TRBJ1-1; D remains unclear. This TCR was recovered from a woman in her fifties or sixties with non-small cell lung cancer. In DNA form, the CDR3 reads TGTGTCAGCAGTTACCTCTTTGGGTCAAACACTGAGGCTTTCTTT. Amino acid sequence: CVSSYLFGSNTEAFF.